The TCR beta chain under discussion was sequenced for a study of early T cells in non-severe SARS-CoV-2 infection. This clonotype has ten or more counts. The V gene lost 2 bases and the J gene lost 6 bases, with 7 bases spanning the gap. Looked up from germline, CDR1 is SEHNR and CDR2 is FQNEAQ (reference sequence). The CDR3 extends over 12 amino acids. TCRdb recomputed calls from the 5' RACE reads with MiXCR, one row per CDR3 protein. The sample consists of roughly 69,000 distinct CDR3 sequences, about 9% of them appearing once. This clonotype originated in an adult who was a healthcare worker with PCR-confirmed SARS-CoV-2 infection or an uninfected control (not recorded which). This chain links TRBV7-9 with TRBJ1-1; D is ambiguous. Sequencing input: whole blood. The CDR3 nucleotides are TGTGCCAGCAGCTTATTTGCCCCTGAAGCTTTCTTT. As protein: CASSLFAPEAFF.